This is a list of T cell receptor beta chains from one sample in a study of OX40 agonist ivuxolimab in advanced cancers. Measured with immunoSEQ multiplex PCR; TCRdb has only the in-frame clones, and not every one. Found here are tens of thousands of clones, around 81% of them singletons; the top ten hold 5.5% to 8%. The source material was CD4+ or CD8+ T cells sorted from blood, sampled in a trial of the OX40 agonist ivuxolimab. The receptor set was obtained from an adult with an advanced solid tumor such as melanoma, head and neck, liver or kidney cancer. Both conserved end residues are part of each CDR3. The D gene is left open where the match is weak. Only some rows state a clone size, as once, few, many or a class for expanded clones.

TRBV7-2,TRBD2,-,TRBJ2-2,18,TGTGCCAGCAGCTTGCCGGGACTAGCGGGAGGGCTCGTCGGGGAGCTGTTTTTT,CASSLPGLAGGLVGELFF
TRBV4-1,-,-,TRBJ2-2,16,TGCGCCAGCAGCCAAGATCTGGAGGGAAGGTCCGGGGAGCTGTTTTTT,CASSQDLEGRSGELFF
TRBV19,-,-,TRBJ2-2,14,TGTGCCAGTAGTGAGGACACGAACACCGGGGAGCTGTTTTTT,CASSEDTNTGELFF
TRBV6-5,-,-,TRBJ2-5,15,TGTGCCAGCAGTTACGGGAGGTTAAGCGAGGAGACCCAGTACTTC,CASSYGRLSEETQYF
TRBV5-1,-,once,TRBJ1-2,15,TGCGCCAGCAGACCCGAGACGGTTCCTAACTATGGCTACACCTTC,CASRPETVPNYGYTF
TRBV4-2,TRBD2,-,TRBJ2-3,17,TGTGCCAGCAGCAATCCGACTAGCGGGAGCAACACAGATACGCAGTATTTT,CASSNPTSGSNTDTQYF
TRBV18,-,-,TRBJ2-7,15,TGTGCCAGCTCACCCACCGAGGCTGCCGGCTACGAGCAGTACTTC,CASSPTEAAGYEQYF
TRBV6-1,-,-,TRBJ1-1,13,TGTGCCAGCAGTGAGACGGGGAACACTGAAGCTTTCTTT,CASSETGNTEAFF
TRBV6-1,-,-,TRBJ1-2,12,TGTGCCAGCAGCGAACGGGTTTCTGGCTACACCTTC,CASSERVSGYTF
TRBV21-1,-,-,TRBJ1-1,16,TGTGCCAGCAGCAAAGTCTTAGAAGACTTGAACACTGAAGCTTTCTTT,CASSKVLEDLNTEAFF
TRBV5-6,TRBD1,-,TRBJ1-5,15,TGTGCCAGCAGCTGGGGGGCAGGGGGCGGTCAGCCCCAGCATTTT,CASSWGAGGGQPQHF
TRBV10-3,-,few,TRBJ2-5,15,TGTGCCATCAGTGAGTCTAGTGAGGATTCGGAGACCCAGTACTTC,CAISESSEDSETQYF
TRBV28,TRBD1,-,TRBJ2-7,14,TGTGCCAGCAGTGTCGGGACAGGACTATACGAGCAGTACTTC,CASSVGTGLYEQYF
TRBV29-1,-,-,TRBJ1-2,11,TGCAGCGTTGGCTTGAACTATGGCTACACCTTC,CSVGLNYGYTF
TRBV27,-,-,TRBJ1-2,14,TGTGCCAGCAGTCTCCGGGGTCCAGGATATGGCTACACCTTC,CASSLRGPGYGYTF
TRBV27,-,-,TRBJ1-1,16,TGTGCCAGCAGTTTATTACCCGGTCCAGGAGGCACTGAAGCTTTCTTT,CASSLLPGPGGTEAFF
TRBV6-5,-,-,TRBJ1-1,12,TGTGCCAGCAGTTACGATAGCTCTGAAGCTTTCTTT,CASSYDSSEAFF
TRBV7-9,-,-,TRBJ1-1,15,TGTGCCAGCAGCGCCCCGGGGCAGGGGAGGACTGAAGCTTTCTTT,CASSAPGQGRTEAFF
TRBV27,TRBD1,once,TRBJ1-2,13,TGTGCCAGCAGTTTTCAGGGGGCAAGTGGCTACACCTTC,CASSFQGASGYTF
TRBV4-1,TRBD2,-,TRBJ2-3,17,TGCGCCAGCAGCACACTAGCGGGGGGGCTCGGCACAGATACGCAGTATTTT,CASSTLAGGLGTDTQYF
TRBV7-6,-,-,TRBJ2-1,14,TGTGCCAGCAGCTTAACCAGCTCCTACAATGAGCAGTTCTTC,CASSLTSSYNEQFF
TRBV19,TRBD1,-,TRBJ1-5,16,TGTGCCAGTAGTATTCTCCGGACAGGAAACAATCAGCCCCAGCATTTT,CASSILRTGNNQPQHF
TRBV4-3,-,-,TRBJ2-1,13,TGCGCCAGCAGCCTAGCGCGTGGGAATGAGCAGTTCTTC,CASSLARGNEQFF
TRBV5-1,-,-,TRBJ1-1,13,TGCGCCAGCAGCTTGGACAGGGAGACTGAAGCTTTCTTT,CASSLDRETEAFF
TRBV13,-,-,TRBJ1-1,12,TGTGCCAGCAGCCTCCGGGGAACTGAAGCTTTCTTT,CASSLRGTEAFF
TRBV11-2,TRBD1,few,TRBJ1-2,14,TGTGCCAGCAGCTTAGGCCAGGGGGGGTATGGCTACACCTTC,CASSLGQGGYGYTF
TRBV27,TRBD2,-,TRBJ2-1,16,TGTGCCAGCAGTCTATTAGCGGGAGCGACCTACAATGAGCAGTTCTTC,CASSLLAGATYNEQFF
TRBV7-9,-,-,TRBJ1-1,13,TGTGCCAGCTCCGGTACATGGAACACTGAAGCTTTCTTT,CASSGTWNTEAFF
TRBV13,-,medium-sized,TRBJ2-7,14,TGTGCCAGCAGCTTAACAGGGATGTCCTACGAGCAGTACTTC,CASSLTGMSYEQYF
TRBV19,-,-,TRBJ2-2,14,TGTGCCAGTAGTGTCACCGCAGGGTTCGGGGAGCTGTTTTTT,CASSVTAGFGELFF
TRBV7-9,-,-,TRBJ1-2,14,TGTGCCAGCAGCTTAGGTCTTAGGCGTAATGGCTACACCTTC,CASSLGLRRNGYTF
TRBV28,-,-,TRBJ2-1,17,TGTGCCAGCAGTTCCATTGTGAGGTCAGGCTGGGGGGATGAGCAGTTCTTC,CASSSIVRSGWGDEQFF
TRBV9,-,-,TRBJ2-1,15,TGTGCCAGCAGCGTTGGGACCCGACTGGACAATGAGCAGTTCTTC,CASSVGTRLDNEQFF
TRBV4-1,-,few,TRBJ1-5,15,TGCGCCAGCAGCCCTAATCAGGGAAACAATCAGCCCCAGCATTTT,CASSPNQGNNQPQHF